These T cell receptor beta chains were read from a single sample in a study of blood T cell repertoires in COVID-19. Sequencing used immunoSEQ multiplex PCR; TCRdb keeps in-frame clones, though not all of them. The data show some 70,000 clones, 90% seen once. Specimen: peripheral blood. The source is a man over 45 with COVID-19, enrolled during active disease. The CDR3 runs from the conserved cysteine through the conserved F or W. The D gene is left open where the match is weak. Size tells how often a clone was seen (once, few, many) or the class of an expanded clone, and some rows leave it out.

v_gene	d_gene	j_gene	abundance	CDR3aa	CDR3nt
TRBV7-2	TRBD1	TRBJ2-7	-	CASSLEGARSSYEQYF	TGTGCCAGCAGCTTAGAGGGGGCTCGGAGCTCCTACGAGCAGTACTTC
TRBV5-1	-	TRBJ1-4	-	CASSLGQTTNEKLFF	TGCGCCAGCAGCCTCGGACAGACGACTAATGAAAAACTGTTTTTT
TRBV20-1	TRBD2	TRBJ2-3	-	CSASRVLAGDTQYF	TGCAGTGCTAGTCGAGTCCTAGCGGGGGATACGCAGTATTTT
TRBV7-2	-	TRBJ1-1	once	CASSLVTNTEAFF	TGTGCCAGCAGCTTAGTTACTAACACTGAAGCTTTCTTT
TRBV11-3	-	TRBJ2-1	-	CASSADRRPYNEQFF	TGTGCCAGCAGCGCAGACAGGCGACCCTACAATGAGCAGTTCTTC
TRBV7-2	TRBD1	TRBJ2-3	once	CASSLAGTGGWDTQYF	TGTGCCAGCAGCTTAGCCGGGACAGGGGGGTGGGATACGCAGTATTTT
TRBV18	TRBD1	TRBJ1-5	-	CASSSGTGFSQHF	TGTGCCAGCTCATCCGGGACAGGGTTTTCCCAGCATTTT
TRBV7-9	TRBD1	TRBJ1-2	-	CASSLSSTGRVGYTF	TGTGCCAGCAGCTTAAGCTCGACAGGGAGAGTGGGCTACACCTTC
TRBV4-2	TRBD2	TRBJ2-1	-	CASSQDGAASGIYNEQFF	TGTGCCAGCAGCCAAGATGGGGCGGCTAGCGGGATTTACAATGAGCAGTTCTTC
TRBV5-1	-	TRBJ2-5	-	CASSLGQPETQYF	TGCGCCAGCAGCTTGGGACAACCGGAGACCCAGTACTTC
TRBV7-9	-	TRBJ2-3	-	CASSLVVGSPDTQYF	TGTGCCAGCAGCTTAGTCGTTGGGAGTCCGGATACGCAGTATTTT
TRBV3-1/TRBV3-2	TRBD2	TRBJ2-7	-	CASSPLGLAGEQYF	TGTGCCAGCAGCCCCTTGGGACTAGCGGGCGAGCAGTACTTC
TRBV5-1	-	TRBJ2-5	-	CASSLGQNALYQETQYF	TGCGCCAGCAGCTTGGGGCAGAACGCCTTGTACCAAGAGACCCAGTACTTC
TRBV7-2	TRBD1	TRBJ1-2	-	CASSLVGTGSNYGYTF	TGTGCCAGCAGCTTAGTAGGGACAGGTTCTAACTATGGCTACACCTTC